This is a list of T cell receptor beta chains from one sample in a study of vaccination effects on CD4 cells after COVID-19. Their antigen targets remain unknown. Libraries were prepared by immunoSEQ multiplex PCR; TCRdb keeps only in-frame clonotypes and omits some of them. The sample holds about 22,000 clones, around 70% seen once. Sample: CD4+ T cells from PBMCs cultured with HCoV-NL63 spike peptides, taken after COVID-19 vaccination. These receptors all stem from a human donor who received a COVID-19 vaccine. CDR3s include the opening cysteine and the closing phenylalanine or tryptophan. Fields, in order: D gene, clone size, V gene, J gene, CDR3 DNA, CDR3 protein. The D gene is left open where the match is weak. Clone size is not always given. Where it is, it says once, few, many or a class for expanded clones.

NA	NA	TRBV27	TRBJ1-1	TGTGCCAGCGGAGAAAAGAGGGAGGTAGCTTTCTTT	CASGEKREVAFF
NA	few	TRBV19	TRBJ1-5	TGTGCCAGTAGTATTGGGCTCGGCAATCAGCCCCAGCATTTT	CASSIGLGNQPQHF
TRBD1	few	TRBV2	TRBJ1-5	TGTGCCAGCAGTGGGACAGGGGGCAATCAGCCCCAGCATTTT	CASSGTGGNQPQHF
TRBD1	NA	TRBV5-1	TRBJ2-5	TGCGCCAGCAGCCCTGGACAGGTACAAGAGACCCAGTACTTC	CASSPGQVQETQYF
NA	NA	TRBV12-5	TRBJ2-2	TGTGCTAGTGGTTGGTTGCGCGGGGAGCTGTTTTTT	CASGWLRGELFF
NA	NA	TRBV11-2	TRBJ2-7	TGTGCCAGCAGCTTAGAAGCGACAGTGAGCTCCTACGAGCAGTACTTC	CASSLEATVSSYEQYF
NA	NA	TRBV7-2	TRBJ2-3	TGTGCCAGCAGCTTAGGTCTAGCCCCCACAGATACGCAGTATTTT	CASSLGLAPTDTQYF
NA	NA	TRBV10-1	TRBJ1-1	TGCGCCAGCAGTGTGGGCACCTCTGGGAACACTGAAGCTTTCTTT	CASSVGTSGNTEAFF
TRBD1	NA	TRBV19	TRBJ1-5	TGTGCCAGTAGTACTGATTCCAGGGGGGGTCAGCCCCAGCATTTT	CASSTDSRGGQPQHF
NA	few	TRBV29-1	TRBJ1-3	TGCAGCGTTATACAGGGAAACACCATATATTTT	CSVIQGNTIYF
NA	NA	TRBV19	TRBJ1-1	TGTGCCAGTAGTTTCCCCCAGGGCAACACTGAAGCTTTCTTT	CASSFPQGNTEAFF
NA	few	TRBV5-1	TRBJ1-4	TGCGCCAGCAGCTCCGCGGACACGGCGAAAAAACTGTTTTTT	CASSSADTAKKLFF
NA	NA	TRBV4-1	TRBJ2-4	TGCGCCAGCAGCCAAGTTGATATGGGTTTTATAGACAAAAACATTCAGTACTTC	CASSQVDMGFIDKNIQYF
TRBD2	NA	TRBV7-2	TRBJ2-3	TGTGCCAGCAGCTCCCTAGCGGGGTTCACAGATACGCAGTATTTT	CASSSLAGFTDTQYF
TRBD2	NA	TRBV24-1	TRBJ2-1	TGTGCCACCAGTGATTTTCCGGCTCTAGCGGGGTCCTACAATGAGCAGTTCTTC	CATSDFPALAGSYNEQFF